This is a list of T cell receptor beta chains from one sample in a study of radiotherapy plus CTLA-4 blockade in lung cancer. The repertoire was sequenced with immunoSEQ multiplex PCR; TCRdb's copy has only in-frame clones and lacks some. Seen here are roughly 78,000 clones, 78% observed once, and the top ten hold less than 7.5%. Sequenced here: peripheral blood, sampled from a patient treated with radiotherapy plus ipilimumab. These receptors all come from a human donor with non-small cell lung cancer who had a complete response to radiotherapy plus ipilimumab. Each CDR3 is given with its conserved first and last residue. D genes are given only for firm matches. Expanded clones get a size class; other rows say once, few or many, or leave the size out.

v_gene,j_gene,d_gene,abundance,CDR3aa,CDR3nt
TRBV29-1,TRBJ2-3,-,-,CSVRAVTSTDTQYF,TGCAGCGTACGAGCGGTTACTAGCACAGATACGCAGTATTTT
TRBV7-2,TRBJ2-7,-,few,CASSFVQGAAYEQYF,TGTGCCAGCAGCTTTGTGCAGGGAGCTGCCTACGAGCAGTACTTC
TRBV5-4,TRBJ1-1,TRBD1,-,CASSFGQGGFNTEAFF,TGTGCCAGCAGCTTTGGACAGGGGGGATTTAACACTGAAGCTTTCTTT
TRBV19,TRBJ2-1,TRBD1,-,CASSTGQAESGFF,TGTGCCAGTAGTACGGGACAGGCGGAGAGTGGGTTCTTC
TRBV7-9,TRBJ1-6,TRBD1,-,CASSFGAGGGTGNSPLHF,TGTGCCAGCAGCTTCGGGGCAGGAGGGGGGACAGGGAATTCACCCCTCCACTTT
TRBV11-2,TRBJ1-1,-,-,CASSFLTGGDTEAFF,TGTGCCAGCAGCTTCTTGACAGGCGGGGACACTGAAGCTTTCTTT
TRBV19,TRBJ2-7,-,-,CASSIGDLESYEQYF,TGTGCCAGTAGTATAGGCGATCTTGAGTCCTACGAGCAGTACTTC
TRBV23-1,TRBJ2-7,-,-,CASSQSSRYEQYF,TGCGCCAGCAGTCAATCGTCCAGATACGAGCAGTACTTC
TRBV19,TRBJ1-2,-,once,CASSSGGGRRYGYTF,TGTGCCAGTAGTTCCGGGGGTGGCAGACGCTATGGCTACACCTTC
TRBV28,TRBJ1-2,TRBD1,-,CASRIGTVNYGYTF,TGTGCCAGCAGGATCGGGACAGTTAACTATGGCTACACCTTC
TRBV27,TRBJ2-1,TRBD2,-,CASTQEDPGLAGGRQFF,TGTGCCAGCACCCAAGAGGACCCCGGACTAGCGGGAGGACGGCAGTTCTTC
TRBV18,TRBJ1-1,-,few,CASSLDRNTEAFF,TGTGCCAGCTCACTGGACAGAAACACTGAAGCTTTCTTT
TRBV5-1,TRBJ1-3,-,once,CASSPAGRGGNTIYF,TGCGCCAGCAGCCCAGCAGGCCGTGGGGGAAACACCATATATTTT
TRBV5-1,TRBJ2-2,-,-,CASSLDSGANGELFF,TGCGCCAGCAGCTTGGATTCGGGGGCAAACGGGGAGCTGTTTTTT
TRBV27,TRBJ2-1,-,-,CASSGLGNEQFF,TGTGCCAGCAGCGGTTTGGGGAATGAGCAGTTCTTC
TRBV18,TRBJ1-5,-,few,CASSPVGQSNQPQHF,TGTGCCAGCTCACCGGTGGGCCAGAGTAATCAGCCCCAGCATTTT
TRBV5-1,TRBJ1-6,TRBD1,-,CASTRSGQGNSPLHF,TGCGCCAGCACCAGATCGGGACAGGGGAACTCACCCCTCCACTTT
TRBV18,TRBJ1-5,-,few,CASSPQGQGYQPQHF,TGTGCCAGCTCACCACAGGGGCAGGGATATCAGCCCCAGCATTTT
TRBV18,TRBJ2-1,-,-,CASSDNREYQFF,TGTGCCAGCTCAGACAACCGGGAATATCAGTTCTTC
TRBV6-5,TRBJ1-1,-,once,CASRLDSLATEAFF,TGTGCCAGCAGGTTAGACAGTCTGGCGACTGAAGCTTTCTTT
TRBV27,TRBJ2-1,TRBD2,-,CASSRFSGIANEQFF,TGTGCCAGCAGTCGGTTTAGCGGGATAGCCAATGAGCAGTTCTTC
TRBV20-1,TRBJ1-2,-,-,CSTGQNYGYTF,TGCAGTACCGGACAGAACTATGGCTACACCTTC
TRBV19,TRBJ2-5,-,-,CASSRDGQETQYF,TGTGCCAGTAGTCGGGACGGACAAGAGACCCAGTACTTC
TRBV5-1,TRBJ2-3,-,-,CASSAEHTGSDTQYF,TGCGCCAGCAGCGCGGAGCATACAGGATCAGATACGCAGTATTTT
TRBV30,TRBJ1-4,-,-,CAWRRGPATNEKLFF,TGTGCCTGGCGGAGGGGTCCTGCAACTAATGAAAAACTGTTTTTT
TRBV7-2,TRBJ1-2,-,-,CASSLGGSRINYGYTF,TGTGCCAGCAGCTTGGGGGGCAGCAGAATCAACTATGGCTACACCTTC
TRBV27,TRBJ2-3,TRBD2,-,CATSLAGGFTDTQYF,TGTGCCACCTCCCTAGCGGGGGGTTTCACAGATACGCAGTATTTT
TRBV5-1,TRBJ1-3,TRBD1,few,CASSLGGQGLSGNTIYF,TGCGCCAGCAGCTTGGGAGGACAGGGCCTCTCTGGAAACACCATATATTTT
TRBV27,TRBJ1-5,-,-,CASRTTADQPQHF,TGTGCCAGCAGAACGACAGCCGATCAGCCCCAGCATTTT
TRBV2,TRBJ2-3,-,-,CASTGGDLDTQYF,TGTGCCAGCACTGGCGGGGACCTAGATACGCAGTATTTT
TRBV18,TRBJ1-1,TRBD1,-,CASSPRRGYAEAFF,TGTGCCAGCTCACCACGCAGGGGGTACGCTGAAGCTTTCTTT
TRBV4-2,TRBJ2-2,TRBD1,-,CASSLSTGVGTGELFF,TGTGCCAGCAGCTTGTCTACAGGGGTAGGCACCGGGGAGCTGTTTTTT
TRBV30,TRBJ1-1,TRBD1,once,CAWSVVTGGRTEAFF,TGTGCCTGGAGTGTCGTGACAGGGGGTAGGACTGAAGCTTTCTTT
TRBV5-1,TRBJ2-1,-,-,CASSLVRMGYYNEQFF,TGCGCCAGCAGCTTGGTGCGGATGGGGTACTACAATGAGCAGTTCTTC
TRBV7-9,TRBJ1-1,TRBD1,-,CASSPQGAGPPEAFF,TGTGCCAGCAGCCCACAGGGGGCCGGACCCCCTGAAGCTTTCTTT
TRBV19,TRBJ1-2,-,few,CASSRGLLGNYGYTF,TGTGCCAGTAGTCGGGGCCTTCTGGGGAACTATGGCTACACCTTC
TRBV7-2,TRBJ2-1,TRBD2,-,CASSSGLAGGGEFF,TGTGCCAGCAGCTCGGGACTAGCGGGAGGGGGTGAGTTCTTC
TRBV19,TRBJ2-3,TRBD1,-,CASSSEGQGTDTQYF,TGTGCCAGTAGTTCCGAGGGACAGGGGACAGATACGCAGTATTTT
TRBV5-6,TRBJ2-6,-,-,CASSWAGMGHTGANVLTF,TGTGCCAGCAGCTGGGCGGGGATGGGGCATACTGGGGCCAACGTCCTGACTTTC
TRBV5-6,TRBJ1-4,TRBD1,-,CASSPGQGWANEKLFF,TGTGCCAGCAGCCCGGGACAGGGCTGGGCTAATGAAAAACTGTTTTTT
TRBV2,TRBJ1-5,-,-,CASSGQLNQPQHF,TGTGCCAGCAGTGGGCAGCTGAATCAGCCCCAGCATTTT